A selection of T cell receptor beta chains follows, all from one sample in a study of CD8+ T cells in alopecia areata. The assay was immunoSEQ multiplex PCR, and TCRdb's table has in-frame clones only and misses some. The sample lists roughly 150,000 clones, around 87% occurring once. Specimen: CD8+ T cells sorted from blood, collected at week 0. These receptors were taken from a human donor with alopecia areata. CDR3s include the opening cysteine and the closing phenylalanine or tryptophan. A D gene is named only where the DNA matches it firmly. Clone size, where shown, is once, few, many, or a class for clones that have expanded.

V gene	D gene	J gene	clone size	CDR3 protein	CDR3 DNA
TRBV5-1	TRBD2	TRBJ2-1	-	CASSRTRGGAGNEQFF	TGCGCCAGCAGCCGGACTCGCGGGGGGGCTGGGAATGAGCAGTTCTTC
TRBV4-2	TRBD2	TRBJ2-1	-	CASSQIAGEQFF	TGTGCCAGCAGCCAAATAGCGGGTGAGCAGTTCTTC
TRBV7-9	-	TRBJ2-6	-	CASSESSGANVLTF	TGTGCCAGCAGTGAGTCCTCTGGGGCCAACGTCCTGACTTTC
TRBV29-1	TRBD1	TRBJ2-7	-	CSVELSPGQGPRSSYEQYF	TGCAGCGTTGAACTCTCACCGGGACAGGGCCCCAGGAGCTCCTACGAGCAGTACTTC
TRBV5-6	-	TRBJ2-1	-	CASSLAVSSYNEQFF	TGTGCCAGCAGCTTGGCAGTGTCCTCCTACAATGAGCAGTTCTTC
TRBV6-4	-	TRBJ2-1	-	CASSDSPYNEQFF	TGTGCCAGCAGTGACTCCCCCTACAATGAGCAGTTCTTC
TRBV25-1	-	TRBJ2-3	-	CASSLGRAQYF	TGTGCCAGCAGTCTCGGTAGGGCGCAGTATTTT
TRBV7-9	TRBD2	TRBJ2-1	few	CASSPTALAGDEQFF	TGTGCCAGCAGTCCAACGGCGCTAGCGGGAGATGAGCAGTTCTTC
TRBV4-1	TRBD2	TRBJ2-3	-	CASSQGAGARTDTQYF	TGCGCCAGCAGCCAAGGGGCGGGAGCTCGGACAGATACGCAGTATTTT
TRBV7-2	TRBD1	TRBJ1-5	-	CASSLGDSYSNQPQHF	TGTGCCAGCAGCTTGGGGGACAGTTATAGCAATCAGCCCCAGCATTTT
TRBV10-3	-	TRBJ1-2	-	CAISDQDMAGGYTF	TGTGCCATCAGTGACCAAGACATGGCTGGAGGCTACACCTTC
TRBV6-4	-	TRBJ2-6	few	CASSRDNSGANVLTF	TGTGCCAGCAGTCGGGACAACTCTGGGGCCAACGTCCTGACTTTC
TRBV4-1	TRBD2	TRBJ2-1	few	CASSQESSSGVYEQFF	TGTGCCAGCAGCCAAGAGTCGTCTAGCGGGGTCTATGAGCAGTTCTTC
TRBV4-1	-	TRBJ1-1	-	CASGGRGTEAFF	TGCGCCAGCGGGGGCAGGGGCACTGAAGCTTTCTTT
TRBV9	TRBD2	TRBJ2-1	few	CASSVTRREWQDEQFF	TGTGCCAGCAGCGTAACCAGGCGGGAGTGGCAGGATGAGCAGTTCTTC
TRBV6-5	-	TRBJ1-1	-	CASSYSTDTEAFF	TGTGCCAGCAGTTACTCGACCGACACTGAAGCTTTCTTT
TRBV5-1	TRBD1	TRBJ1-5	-	CASSPGDRSNQPQHF	TGCGCCAGCAGCCCCGGGGACAGGAGCAATCAGCCCCAGCATTTT
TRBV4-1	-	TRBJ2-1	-	CASRAAGSSYNEQFF	TGCGCCAGCCGAGCGGCGGGGAGCTCCTACAATGAGCAGTTCTTC
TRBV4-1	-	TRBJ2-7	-	CASSQDEGSPGYEQYF	TGCGCCAGCAGCCAAGATGAGGGATCTCCCGGCTACGAGCAGTACTTC
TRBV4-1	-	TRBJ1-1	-	CASSHLLQGFTEAFF	TGCGCCAGCAGCCATCTGCTCCAGGGGTTCACTGAAGCTTTCTTT
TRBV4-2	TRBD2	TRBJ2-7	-	CASSQKLMGLAPEVYEQYF	TGTGCCAGCAGCCAAAAACTGATGGGACTAGCCCCAGAGGTGTACGAGCAGTACTTC
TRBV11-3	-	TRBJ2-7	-	CASSPGTAYEQYF	TGTGCCAGCAGCCCAGGGACTGCCTACGAGCAGTACTTC
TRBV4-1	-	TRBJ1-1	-	CASSQGVSVNTEAFF	TGCGCCAGCAGCCAAGGCGTTTCCGTGAACACTGAAGCTTTCTTT
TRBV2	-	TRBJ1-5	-	CASSNYNTGTNQPQHF	TGTGCCAGCAGCAATTATAATACGGGTACTAATCAGCCCCAGCATTTT
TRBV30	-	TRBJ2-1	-	CAWSGTANEQFF	TGTGCCTGGAGTGGGACGGCTAATGAGCAGTTCTTC
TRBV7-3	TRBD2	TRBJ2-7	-	CASSLGQRESPLSYEQYF	TGTGCCAGCAGCTTAGGCCAGCGGGAGTCTCCCCTGTCCTACGAGCAGTACTTC
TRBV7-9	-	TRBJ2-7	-	CASSISGPDEQYF	TGTGCCAGCAGCATCTCGGGACCGGACGAGCAGTACTTC
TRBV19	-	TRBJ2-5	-	CASSIIPAGLGSETQYF	TGTGCCAGTAGTATTATTCCCGCCGGGTTAGGGTCGGAGACCCAGTACTTC
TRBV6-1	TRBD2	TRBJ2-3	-	CASSEKGTSVPDTQYF	TGTGCCAGCAGTGAAAAAGGGACTAGCGTCCCAGATACGCAGTATTTT
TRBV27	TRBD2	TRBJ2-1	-	CASSLLTSGSIYNEQFF	TGTGCCAGCAGTTTACTGACTAGCGGGAGTATTTACAATGAGCAGTTCTTC
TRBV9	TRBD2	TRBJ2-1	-	CASSATSGLTYNEQFF	TGTGCCAGCAGCGCTACCTCGGGACTAACTTACAATGAGCAGTTCTTC
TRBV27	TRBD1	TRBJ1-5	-	CASRQIQGWGYSNQPQHF	TGTGCCAGCAGGCAAATACAGGGGTGGGGGTATAGCAATCAGCCCCAGCATTTT
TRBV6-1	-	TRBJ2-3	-	CASNPDRAHTDTQYF	TGTGCCAGCAACCCTGACAGAGCTCACACAGATACGCAGTATTTT
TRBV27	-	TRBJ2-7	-	CASSLAAASYEQYF	TGTGCCAGCAGTTTAGCGGCGGCCTCCTACGAGCAGTACTTC
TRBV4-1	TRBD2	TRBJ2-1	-	CASNSGRASYNEQFF	TGCGCCAGCAATAGCGGGAGGGCGTCCTACAATGAGCAGTTCTTC
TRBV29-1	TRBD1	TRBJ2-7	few	CSVGTGSSYEQYF	TGCAGCGTTGGGACAGGGAGTTCCTACGAGCAGTACTTC
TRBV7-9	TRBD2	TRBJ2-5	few	CASSLSSSGQETQYF	TGTGCCAGCAGTCTTAGTTCTAGCGGCCAAGAGACCCAGTACTTC
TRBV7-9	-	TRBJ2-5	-	CASSATGQETQYF	TGTGCCAGCAGCGCGACAGGACAAGAGACCCAGTACTTC
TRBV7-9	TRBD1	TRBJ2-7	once	CASSSATGLSSYEQYF	TGTGCCAGCAGCTCGGCGACAGGGCTGAGCTCCTACGAGCAGTACTTC
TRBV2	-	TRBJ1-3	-	CASSELQGFGNTIYF	TGTGCCAGCAGCGAACTCCAGGGGTTTGGAAACACCATATATTTT
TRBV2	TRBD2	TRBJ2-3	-	CATWEGSTDTQYF	TGTGCCACCTGGGAGGGGAGCACAGATACGCAGTATTTT
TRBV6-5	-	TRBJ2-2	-	CASSYSGFRHTGELFF	TGTGCCAGCAGTTACTCAGGTTTCAGGCACACCGGGGAGCTGTTTTTT
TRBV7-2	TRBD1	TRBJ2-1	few	CASSRDRGLLGEQFF	TGTGCCAGCAGCCGGGACAGGGGGCTTCTTGGGGAGCAGTTCTTC
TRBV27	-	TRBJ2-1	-	CASSLRTNYNEQFF	TGTGCCAGCAGTTTAAGGACCAACTACAATGAGCAGTTCTTC
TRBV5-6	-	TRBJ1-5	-	CASSWGGGHQPQHF	TGTGCCAGCAGCTGGGGGGGAGGCCATCAGCCCCAGCATTTT
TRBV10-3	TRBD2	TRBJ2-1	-	CAISGHSTSDHSYNEQFF	TGTGCCATCAGTGGACATTCGACTAGCGACCACTCCTACAATGAGCAGTTCTTC
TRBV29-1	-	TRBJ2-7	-	CSVRQQNYEQYF	TGCAGCGTTAGACAGCAAAACTACGAGCAGTACTTC
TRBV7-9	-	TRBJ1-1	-	CASSPLPGEDTEAFF	TGCGCCAGCAGCCCTCTGCCCGGGGAGGACACTGAAGCTTTCTTT
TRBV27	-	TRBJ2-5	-	CASSLSGRGYQETQYF	TGTGCCAGCAGTTTGTCCGGTCGCGGGTACCAAGAGACCCAGTACTTC
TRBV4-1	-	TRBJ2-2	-	CASSQSTGELFF	TGCGCCAGCAGCCAAAGCACCGGGGAGCTGTTTTTT
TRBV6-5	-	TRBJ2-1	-	CASSTRNEQFF	TGTGCCAGCAGTACCAGGAATGAGCAGTTCTTC
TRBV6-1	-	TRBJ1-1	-	CASSFGTEAFF	TGTGCCAGCAGCTTCGGGACAGAAGCTTTCTTT
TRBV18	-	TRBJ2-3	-	CASSPLTDLTDTQYF	TGTGCCAGCTCACCTTTGACAGACCTTACAGATACGCAGTATTTT
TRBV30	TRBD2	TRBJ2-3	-	CAWSPTSGRDPSTDTQYF	TGTGCCTGGAGCCCTACTAGCGGGAGGGATCCTAGCACAGATACGCAGTATTTT
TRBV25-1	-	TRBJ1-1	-	CASSEGAQNTEAFF	TGTGCCAGCAGTGAGGGGGCTCAGAACACTGAAGCTTTCTTT
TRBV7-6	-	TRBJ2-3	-	CASSPRRDPTDTQYF	TGTGCCAGCAGCCCCAGACGGGACCCCACAGATACGCAGTATTTT